This TCR beta chain came from a study of T cells in Graves' hyperthyroidism and ophthalmopathy. CDR1 is SGHTA and CDR2 is FQGNSA in the germline V gene. The CDR3 runs to 14 residues. The V segment lost 6 bases and the J segment 2 bases; nucleotides outside the gene matches: 7. From RNA transcripts, TCR beta CDR3 regions were amplified. With the HTBI primer set, the TCR CDR3 went through a first round of RT-PCR. TCRdb re-called the multiplex PCR reads with MiXCR, one entry per CDR3 protein. The sample yields some 350,000 distinct CDR3 sequences, 15% to 20% seen once. This clonotype was recorded many times. Patients counted as stable if ophthalmopathy did not develop within 18 months. Uncontrolled infection, other autoimmune disease, pregnancy or lactation led to exclusion. The diagnoses drew upon clinical symptoms, serum thyroxine and TRAb, thyroid ultrasound and orbital computed tomography. Isolation of PBMCs was performed on 8.5 to 10 ml fresh peripheral blood.

The sample was blood. The clonotype was recovered from a woman under 30 with Graves' hyperthyroidism. The V and J genes are TRBV7-2 and TRBJ2-7, with TRBD1 matching 7 bases. CDR3 in amino acids: CASSPRTGPYEQYF. CDR3 nucleotides: TGTGCCAGCAGTCCTCGGACAGGCCCCTACGAGCAGTACTTC.